These 15 T cell receptor beta chains were sequenced from one sample in a study of blood T cell repertoires in COVID-19. Assay: immunoSEQ multiplex PCR; the TCRdb copy retains only in-frame clones and omits some. This table has about 260,000 clones, roughly nine tenths appearing once. Input material: peripheral blood. These receptors came from a man aged 40-49 years who had recovered from COVID-19.

This chain joins TRBV6-2 or TRBV6-3 and TRBJ1-1, with D uncertain. This CDR3 spans 13 amino acids. CDR1 MNHEY and CDR2 SVGEGT come from the germline V gene. Trimming cost V 2 bases and J 7 bases, with 11 bases left between them. The CDR3 sequence: CASSYLRKGEAFF. Written as DNA, the CDR3 is TGTGCCAGCAGTTACCTCAGGAAAGGTGAAGCTTTCTTT.

The V gene is TRBV3-1 (or the pseudogene TRBV3-2), the J gene TRBJ2-5; D is perhaps TRBD2 (6 bases). The germline CDR1 and CDR2 sequences are LGHDT and YNNKEL (reference sequence). V gave up 1 base and J gave up 1 base, with 16 bases separating them. The CDR3 sequence is 17 residues long. The CDR3 coding sequence is TGTGCCAGCAGCCAAGGTTGGGCGGGGACCTCCCAAGAGACCCAGTACTTC. It is translated as CASSQGWAGTSQETQYF.

In this sample, this clone turned up a few times. J is TRBJ1-3 and V is TRBV19; D not resolved. CDR3 length: 14 amino acids. Germline values: CDR1 LNHDA, CDR2 SQIVND (reference sequence). V lost 3 bases to trimming and J lost 0 bases, with 6 bases between them. CDR3: CASSIVSSGNTIYF. The CDR3 DNA follows: TGTGCCAGTAGTATTGTGAGCTCTGGAAACACCATATATTTT.

The chain links TRBV11-2 to TRBJ2-2; the match to TRBD2 covers 9 bases. This CDR3 is 17 amino acids long. In germline, CDR1 is SGHAT, CDR2 FQNNGV. V shed 5 bases and J 9 bases; nucleotides not matched to a gene: 16. The CDR3 sequence: CASSPLSVRGGARELFF. The DNA of the CDR3 is TGTGCCAGCAGCCCCTTGAGTGTGCGCGGGGGGGCCCGGGAGCTGTTTTTT.

The genes are TRBV4-1 and TRBJ1-1, with D perhaps matching TRBD1 (5 bases). This CDR3 has 16 residues. V was cut by 0 bases and J by 1 base, with 12 bases left in between. Germline loops: CDR1 MGHRA, CDR2 YSYEKL. The CDR3: CASSQDERGSNTEAFF. The CDR3 region has the DNA TGCGCCAGCAGCCAAGATGAAAGGGGATCGAACACTGAAGCTTTCTTT.

This clone has more than one count but fewer than ten. The V gene is TRBV30, the J gene TRBJ1-1, with a tentative D call TRBD1 (6 bases). The CDR3 sequence is 16 residues long. Trimming stripped 3 bases from V and 2 bases from J, with 19 bases between. Germline assignment: CDR1 GTSNPN and CDR2 SVGIG (reference sequence). This CDR3 is CAWRIPIRGPNTEAFF. The CDR3, as DNA: TGTGCCTGGAGGATCCCGATCAGGGGTCCAAACACTGAAGCTTTCTTT.

This chain uses TRBV6-6 with TRBJ2-7; TRBD1 matches at 7 bases. Germline-derived CDR1 and CDR2 are MNHNY and SVGAGI (reference sequence). V dropped 7 bases and J dropped 0; count of bases not matched to a gene: 3. The CDR3 length is 13 residues. The CDR3 is CASNPGGSYEQYF. The DNA for the CDR3 is TGTGCCAGCAACCCAGGGGGCTCCTACGAGCAGTACTTC.

The rearrangement uses TRBV27 and TRBJ2-2, with 7 bases identical to TRBD2. The CDR3 runs 15 residues. V shed 1 base and J 5 bases; nucleotides not matched to a gene: 4. CDR1 is MNHEY and CDR2 is SMNVEV in the germline V gene (reference sequence). The CDR3 sequence: CASSLFREGTGELFF. The CDR3 nucleotides are TGTGCCAGCAGTTTATTCAGGGAGGGGACCGGGGAGCTGTTTTTT.

V gene TRBV11-2 combines with J gene TRBJ1-4; no reliable D call. From germline, CDR1 is SGHAT and CDR2 FQNNGV. The CDR3 covers 16 residues. V lost 5 bases, J lost 11 bases, and 24 bases lay in between. DNA of the CDR3: TGTGCCAGCAGCCCCAGTGGCGGCGGTCCTGATGGGAAACTGTTTTTT. Protein product: CASSPSGGGPDGKLFF.

V gene TRBV6-5 combines with J gene TRBJ2-3; D not certain. Germline CDR1 and CDR2: MNHEY and SVGAGI. The CDR3 is 11 amino acids. V gave up 6 bases and J gave up 5 bases, with 6 bases separating them. The CDR3 nucleotides are TGTGCCAGCAGCCTTCTAGATACGCAGTATTTT. It translates to CASSLLDTQYF.

The chain is built from TRBV2 and TRBJ2-2; unclear D gene. This CDR3 spans 14 amino acids. V was trimmed by 4 bases and J by 1 base, leaving 7 bases between them. Germline CDR1 is SNHLY and CDR2 is FYNNEI. For the CDR3, the DNA is TGTGCCAGCAGTGGAGGCCTGAACACCGGGGAGCTGTTTTTT. As protein: CASSGGLNTGELFF.

CDR3 coding DNA: TGTGCCAGCAGCTTTACCGACAGTTTCAAAAACATTCAGTACTTC. This codes for CASSFTDSFKNIQYF. This chain uses TRBV11-2 with TRBJ2-4; D might be TRBD1 (5 bases). Germline V lookup: CDR1 SGHAT, CDR2 FQNNGV. The CDR3 has 15 amino acids. The V end lost 3 bases, the J end lost 3 bases, and 12 bases lay between the germline ends. Combining the CDR3 with reference TRBV11-2 and TRBJ2-4 gives the whole variable domain EAGVAQSPRYKIIEKRQSVAFWCNPISGHATLYWYQQILGQGPKLLIQFQNNGVVDDSQLPKDRFSAERLKGVDSTLKIQPAKLEDSAVYLCASSFTDSFKNIQYFGAGTRLSVL.

This chain uses TRBV10-3 with TRBJ2-7, with D possibly being TRBD2 (5 bases). This CDR3 contains 11 residues. Germline V gene sequence: CDR1 ENHRY, CDR2 SYGVKD. The V and J ends lost 3 bases and 8 bases respectively, with 8 bases between them. CDR3 nucleotides: TGTGCCATCAGTGACGACGGGAAGCAGTACTTC. Its translation is CAISDDGKQYF.

For the CDR3, the DNA is TGTGCCAGCAGCCCCTGGGCGAGCTATGGCTACACCTTC. Its translation is CASSPWASYGYTF. The V and J genes are TRBV9 and TRBJ1-2, with unresolved D. With 4 bases removed from V and 4 bases from J, the gap between germline ends came to 11 bases. The CDR3 has 13 amino acids. Germline-derived CDR1 and CDR2 are SGDLS and YYNGEE.

This chain connects TRBV7-2 to TRBJ1-6, with D unresolved. Germline CDR1 is SGHTA and CDR2 is FQGNSA. The CDR3 runs to 13 residues. V dropped 2 bases and J dropped 13 bases, with 12 bases sitting between them. The CDR3 is CASSLRRVGPLHF. The CDR3, as DNA: TGTGCCAGCAGCTTACGGAGGGTTGGGCCCCTCCACTTT.